This T cell receptor (beta chain) was observed in a study of cytomegalovirus exposure and HLA in healthy donors. Germline values: CDR1 SGHDN, CDR2 FVKESK. The CDR3 loop spans 14 amino acids. V was shortened by 2 bases and J by 6 bases, with 11 bases between the two germline ends. PCR was performed using 60 Vbeta and 13 Jbeta primers. In the study's own analysis: A later analysis tallied 80 million to 100 million unique TCR beta chains, about 12 million of them shared. The assay was immunoSEQ multiplex PCR, and TCRdb's table has in-frame clones only and misses some. Clone size and the V and J calls come from that table; the DNA yielded D and trimming. This sample carries about 200,000 clones, around 77% of them seen once, and the ten largest clones take roughly 3%.

The TCR comes from a woman between 25 and 40 years old in good health and CMV-seronegative. Sequencing was done on a sample of PBMCs. V and J are TRBV14 and TRBJ2-1; D unresolved. This CDR3 is CASSQLGEPNEQFF. The CDR3 DNA reads as TGTGCCAGCAGCCAACTTGGAGAGCCCAATGAGCAGTTCTTC.